This T cell receptor beta chain came from a study of T-cell reconstitution after alpha-beta-depleted transplantation in children. General study points: At day 60, the high TCRbeta diversity found in some patients originated from recipient T cells and thymic progenitors that had survived. Reportedly, only several hundred clones from non-depleted graft cells drove alpha-beta T-cell counts at about two months. By one year post-transplant, T-cell counts and diversity largely arose from T cells that were newly produced.

Researchers prepared the TCRbeta library using unique molecular identifiers, the study reports. TCRdb analysed the PCR reads with MiXCR anew, one entry per CDR3 protein. The profile shows approximately 130,000 distinct CDR3 sequences, around 9.8% of them singletons. The CDR3 runs 15 residues. The germline CDR1 and CDR2 sequences are LGHNA and YSLEER. V lost 2 bases and J lost 7; bases outside the gene matches: 6. To note about this clonotype: Its antigen is still unknown.

The source of this sequence is a girl under three years old who had a stem cell transplant for combined immunodeficiency, so the T cells may come from the graft donor. The chain uses TRBV4-3 and TRBJ2-1, with TRBD1 identical over 9 bases. The specimen comprised PBMCs, mostly from graft donor cells, sampled 180 days after TCRalphabeta/CD19-depleted stem cell transplant. In DNA, the CDR3 is TGCGCCAGCAGCCAATTACAGGGGGCGCCGAATGAGCAGTTCTTC. It is translated as CASSQLQGAPNEQFF.